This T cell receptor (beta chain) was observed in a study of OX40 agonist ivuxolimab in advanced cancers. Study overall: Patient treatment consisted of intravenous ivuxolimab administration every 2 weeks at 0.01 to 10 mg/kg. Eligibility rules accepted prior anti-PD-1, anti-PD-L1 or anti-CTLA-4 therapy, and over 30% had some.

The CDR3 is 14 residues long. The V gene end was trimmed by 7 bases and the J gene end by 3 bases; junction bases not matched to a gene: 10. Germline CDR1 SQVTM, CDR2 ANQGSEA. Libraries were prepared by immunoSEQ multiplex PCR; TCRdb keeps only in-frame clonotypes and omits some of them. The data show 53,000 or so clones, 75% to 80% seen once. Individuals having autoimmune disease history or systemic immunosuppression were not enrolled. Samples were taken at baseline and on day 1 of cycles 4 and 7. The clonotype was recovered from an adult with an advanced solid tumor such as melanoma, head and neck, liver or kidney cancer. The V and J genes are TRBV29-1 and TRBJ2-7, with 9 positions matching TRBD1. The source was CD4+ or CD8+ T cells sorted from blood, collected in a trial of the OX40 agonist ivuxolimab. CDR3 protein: CSATYRGLNYEQYF. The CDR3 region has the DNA TGCAGCGCGACCTACAGGGGGCTTAACTACGAGCAGTACTTC.